Each of the 17 T cell receptor beta chains below was sequenced from the same sample in a study of graft-versus-host responses after intestinal transplantation. TCRdb's table, derived via immunoSEQ multiplex PCR, lists solely in-frame clones and lacks some. The table has approximately 77,000 clones, about 89% seen once. Their cognate antigens are unknown. Sample: unstimulated CD4+ T cells sorted from spleen or lymph node cells, taken before intestinal transplant. The receptors stem from a human donor who received an intestinal transplant.

This chain uses TRBV28 with TRBJ2-3, with TRBD1 matching 9 bases. The CDR3 length is 17 residues. Losses at the gene ends were 5 bases for V and 1 base for J; bases not matched to a gene: 10. The germline V gene encodes CDR1 MDHEN and CDR2 SYDVKM. The CDR3 nucleotides read TGTGCCAGCAGTCCACTGGGACAGGGCTCTCGCACAGATACGCAGTATTTT. Its translation is CASSPLGQGSRTDTQYF.

The chain carries TRBV7-2 and TRBJ2-1, with 10 bases matching TRBD2. The germline V gene has CDR1 SGHTA and CDR2 FQGNSA. The CDR3 loop spans 17 amino acids. With 1 base clipped from V and 8 bases from J, the junction kept 11 bases outside the gene matches. The CDR3 region has the DNA TGTGCCAGCAGCTTAGGGGTAACTAGCGGGGTCGACTATGAGCAGTTCTTC. As protein: CASSLGVTSGVDYEQFF.

The V and J genes are TRBV19 and TRBJ2-7; a possible D gene is TRBD1 (6 bases). Germline V CDR1 and CDR2: LNHDA, SQIVND (reference sequence). The V end lost 5 bases, the J end lost 0 bases, and 11 bases lay between the germline ends. The CDR3 has 14 amino acids. CDR3 sequence (DNA): TGTGCCAGTAGTCCATCGACAGGCTCCTACGAGCAGTACTTC. Amino acids: CASSPSTGSYEQYF.

The chain uses TRBV2 and TRBJ2-3, with D perhaps TRBD2 (6 bases). There are 14 residues in the CDR3. Per germline, CDR1 SNHLY and CDR2 FYNNEI. The V end was cut by 7 bases, the J end by 3 bases, with 14 bases between. CDR3 residues: CASTWGSGTDTQYF. The DNA for the CDR3 is TGTGCCAGCACTTGGGGGAGCGGGACAGATACGCAGTATTTT.

This clone occurred once. This chain links TRBV19 with TRBJ1-1, with TRBD1 identical over 8 bases. CDR1 LNHDA and CDR2 SQIVND come from the germline V gene (reference sequence). The CDR3 is 15 amino acids. The ends lost 3 bases at V and 1 base at J; junction bases unmatched: 4. The CDR3 here is CASSMGQVPNTEAFF. In nucleotides, the CDR3 is TGTGCCAGTAGTATGGGACAGGTCCCGAACACTGAAGCTTTCTTT. The variable domain in full, with the rest retrieved from reference TRBV19 and TRBJ1-1, is DGGITQSPKYLFRKEGQNVTLSCEQNLNHDAMYWYRQDPGQGLRLIYYSQIVNDFQKGDIAEGYSVSREKKESFPLTVTSAQKNPTAFYLCASSMGQVPNTEAFFGQGTRLTVV.

The V call is TRBV7-8, the J call TRBJ2-1; perhaps TRBD2 as D (5 bases). The CDR3 is 14 residues long. The V gene's germline CDR1 is SGHVS and CDR2 FQNEAQ. Trimming pared 4 bases from V and 0 bases from J, leaving 7 bases between. The CDR3 region is CASSSDFSYNEQFF. Here the CDR3 DNA reads TGTGCCAGCAGCTCGGACTTCTCCTACAATGAGCAGTTCTTC.

The J gene is TRBJ2-2, the V gene TRBV27, with TRBD2 matching over 8 bases. Per the germline V gene, CDR1 is MNHEY and CDR2 is SMNVEV (reference sequence). The CDR3 consists of 16 residues. V lost 5 bases and J lost 0; bases outside the gene matches: 5. CDR3 nucleotides: TGTGCCAGCAGTCGGCGGGGGGCCGCGAACACCGGGGAGCTGTTTTTT. This translates into CASSRRGAANTGELFF.

The chain is built from TRBV7-3 and TRBJ2-2, with 8 bases aligning to TRBD1. Germline values: CDR1 SGHTA, CDR2 FQGTGA. V was pared by 3 bases and J by 0 bases, with 0 bases of the junction left unmatched. The CDR3 has 15 residues. In DNA form, the CDR3 reads TGTGCCAGCAGCTTGACAGGGGCGAACACCGGGGAGCTGTTTTTT. Its translation: CASSLTGANTGELFF.

The rearrangement links TRBV6-1 to TRBJ1-5; D uncertain. V was cut by 5 bases and J by 1 base, with 12 bases left in between. This CDR3 contains 15 residues. The V gene's germline CDR1 is MNHNS and CDR2 SASEGT. DNA for the CDR3: TGTGCCAGCAGTATACAGCCTACCAGCAATCAGCCCCAGCATTTT. Translating it yields CASSIQPTSNQPQHF.

V and J are TRBV5-3 and TRBJ2-3; TRBD1 aligns across 11 bases. TRBV5-3 is an ORF for which the function is uncertain. J lost 5 bases, V lost 8 bases, and 19 bases had no gene match. CDR3 size: 18 residues. As DNA, the CDR3 is TGTGCCAGGTCCAACCCCCCTCCGGGACAGGGGGAAATAGATACGCAGTATTTT. Residues: CARSNPPPGQGEIDTQYF.

This chain joins TRBV5-1 and TRBJ2-5; 8 bases match TRBD2. TRBJ2-7 explains the end of the DNA better; the J call may be wrong. Germline V lookup: CDR1 SGHRS, CDR2 YFSETQ. This CDR3 has 17 amino acids. The DNA of the CDR3 is TGCGCCAGCAGCTTGGTTTCGGCTAGCGGGCCAACCTACGAGCAGTACTTC. Residues: CASSLVSASGPTYEQYF.

The V and J genes are TRBV2 and TRBJ1-1; the match to TRBD1 covers 7 bases. The junction had 7 bases not matched to a gene; V was cut back by 4 bases and J by 5 bases. CDR1 is SNHLY and CDR2 is FYNNEI in the germline V gene. The CDR3 contains 14 residues. CDR3 sequence reads: CASSGNRGSTEAFF. In nucleotides, the CDR3 is TGTGCCAGCAGTGGAAACAGGGGCTCGACTGAAGCTTTCTTT. Full variable domain (outside the CDR3, taken from reference TRBV2 and TRBJ1-1): EPEVTQTPSHQVTQMGQEVILRCVPISNHLYFYWYRQILGQKVEFLVSFYNNEISEKSEIFDDQFSVERPDGSNFTLKIRSTKLEDSAMYFCASSGNRGSTEAFFGQGTRLTVV.

CDR3 sequence (DNA): TGCGCCAGCAGCCCAGCCCCGGGCTCGGAAACAGGCGGCTACACCTTC. It codes for CASSPAPGSETGGYTF. The chain joins TRBV5-1 to TRBJ1-2; weak D call: TRBD1 (5 bases). The ends were cut back, 4 bases at V and 8 bases at J, with 24 bases in the middle. Per the germline V gene, CDR1 is SGHRS and CDR2 is YFSETQ. This CDR3 is built from 16 residues. Drawing the rest from reference TRBV5-1 and TRBJ1-2, the complete variable domain is KAGVTQTPRYLIKTRGQQVTLSCSPISGHRSVSWYQQTPGQGLQFLFEYFSETQRNKGNFPGRFSGRQFSNSRSEMNVSTLELGDSALYLCASSPAPGSETGGYTFGSGTRLTVV.

V gene TRBV5-6 combines with J gene TRBJ2-2; 8 nucleotides line up with TRBD1. This CDR3 has 17 residues. From germline, CDR1 is SGHDT and CDR2 YYEEEE. V lost 4 bases to trimming and J lost 1 base; unmatched junction nucleotides: 9. The CDR3 here is CASSRWAGTGNTGELFF. The CDR3 DNA follows: TGTGCCAGCAGCCGATGGGCCGGGACAGGGAACACCGGGGAGCTGTTTTTT.

This clone appeared a single time. The chain employs TRBV30 and TRBJ1-6; tentatively, D is TRBD1 (5 bases). The germline V gene has CDR1 GTSNPN and CDR2 SVGIG (reference sequence). The CDR3 contains 13 residues. Trimming left V 2 bases short and J 7 bases short, with 9 bases between. CDR3 DNA: TGTGCCTGGAGTCCGGCAGGGAATTCACCCCTCCACTTT. Translated: CAWSPAGNSPLHF.

V and J are TRBV11-3 and TRBJ2-7; the D gene is possibly TRBD2 (6 bases). Germline assignment: CDR1 SGHNT and CDR2 YENEEA. The V gene lost 0 bases and the J gene lost 6 bases, with 12 bases spanning the gap. The CDR3 covers 14 residues. The CDR3 loop is CASSLDGGSGEQYF. CDR3 sequence (DNA): TGTGCCAGCAGCTTAGACGGGGGATCGGGCGAGCAGTACTTC.

The chain combines TRBV7-9 with TRBJ2-3, with 7 bases fitting TRBD1. Germline V gene sequence: CDR1 SEHNR, CDR2 FQNEAQ (reference sequence). This CDR3 is built from 15 residues. With 1 base clipped from V and 6 bases from J, the junction kept 7 bases outside the gene matches. This CDR3 reads CASSLEGADADTQYF. DNA of the CDR3: TGTGCCAGCAGCTTAGAGGGGGCGGACGCCGATACGCAGTATTTT.